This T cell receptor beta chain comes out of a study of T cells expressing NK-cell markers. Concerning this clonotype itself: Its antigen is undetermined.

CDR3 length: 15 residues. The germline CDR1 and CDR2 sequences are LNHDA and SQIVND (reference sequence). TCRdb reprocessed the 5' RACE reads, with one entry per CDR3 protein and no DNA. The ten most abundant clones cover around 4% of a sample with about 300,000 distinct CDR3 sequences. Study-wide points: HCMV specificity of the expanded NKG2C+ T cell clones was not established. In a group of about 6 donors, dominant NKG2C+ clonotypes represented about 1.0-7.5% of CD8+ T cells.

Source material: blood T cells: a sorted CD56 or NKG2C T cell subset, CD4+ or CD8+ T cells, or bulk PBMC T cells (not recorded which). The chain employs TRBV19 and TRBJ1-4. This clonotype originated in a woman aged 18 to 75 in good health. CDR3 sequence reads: CASSTAGSLGEKLFF.